The 9 T cell receptor beta chains below come from one sample, sequenced in a study of blood T cell repertoires in COVID-19. TCRdb keeps only in-frame clones here, not all; method: immunoSEQ multiplex PCR. The data contain about 76,000 clones, roughly 90% of them singletons. What was sequenced was peripheral blood. These receptors came from a human donor in a cohort sampled during active COVID-19.

The V and J genes are TRBV7-3 and TRBJ1-6, with TRBD1 matching 10 bases. The CDR3 is 16 residues long. V trimming: 2 bases; J trimming: 7 bases; junction bases outside the gene matches: 5. CDR1 and CDR2 from the germline V gene are SGHTA and FQGTGA. The CDR3 spells CASSLRTGGTNSPLHF. The CDR3 nucleotides are TGTGCCAGCAGCTTACGGACAGGGGGAACAAATTCACCCCTCCACTTT.

V gene TRBV15 combines with J gene TRBJ1-1, with unresolved D. The CDR3 has 15 residues. The germline V and J ends were trimmed by 4 bases and 1 base, with 13 bases remaining between them. The germline gives CDR1 LNHNV, CDR2 YYDKDF (reference sequence). The CDR3 region has the DNA TGTGCCACCAGCAAAAGGAGGACGGAGAACACTGAAGCTTTCTTT. This translates into CATSKRRTENTEAFF. Looking up the rest from reference TRBV15 and TRBJ1-1 gives the full variable domain: DAMVIQNPRYQVTQFGKPVTLSCSQTLNHNVMYWYQQKSSQAPKLLFHYYDKDFNNEADTPDNFQSRRPNTSFCFLDIRSPGLGDTAMYLCATSKRRTENTEAFFGQGTRLTVV.

In this sample, this clone turned up a few times. The chain has TRBV5-1 and TRBJ2-2, with D possibly TRBD1 on 5 matching bases. CDR3 length: 13 amino acids. The germline V gene has CDR1 SGHRS and CDR2 YFSETQ. V was trimmed by 3 bases and J by 5 bases, leaving 8 bases between them. CDR3 nucleotides: TGCGCCAGCAGCTCCCGACAGACCGGGGAGCTGTTTTTT. This gives the protein CASSSRQTGELFF.

This clone is a singleton in its sample. The rearrangement uses TRBV24-1 and TRBJ2-1; TRBD1 matches 12 bases. With 2 bases clipped from V and 5 bases from J, the junction kept 9 bases outside the gene matches. The CDR3 extends over 18 amino acids. CDR1 is KGHDR, CDR2 SFDVKD, per germline. The CDR3 DNA follows: TGTGCCACCAGTGATTCCGGGGGGACAGGGGGCTACCACAATGAGCAGTTCTTC. This sequence encodes CATSDSGGTGGYHNEQFF.

This clone was seen a handful of times. This chain joins TRBV2 and TRBJ1-1, with D possibly being TRBD1 (5 bases). Germline V gives CDR1 SNHLY, CDR2 FYNNEI. Trimming stripped 7 bases from V and 2 bases from J, with 11 bases between. This CDR3 has 13 residues. The CDR3 DNA follows: TGTGCCAGCACCTCACAGGTAAACACTGAAGCTTTCTTT. This translates into CASTSQVNTEAFF.

V usage is TRBV7-9 and J usage is TRBJ2-3; D gene unclear. This CDR3 has 14 amino acids. The germline V gene encodes CDR1 SEHNR and CDR2 FQNEAQ (reference sequence). The ends were cut back, 2 bases at V and 0 bases at J, with 6 bases in the middle. DNA of the CDR3: TGTGCCAGCAGCTTATTCACTAGCACAGATACGCAGTATTTT. Its translation is CASSLFTSTDTQYF.

The V and J genes are TRBV10-3 and TRBJ2-3; 11 bases line up with TRBD2. CDR1 is ENHRY and CDR2 is SYGVKD in the germline V gene. V was clipped by 2 bases and J by 0 bases; unmatched bases: 1. There are 16 residues in the CDR3. The CDR3 spells CAISEGLAGSTDTQYF. Written as DNA, the CDR3 is TGTGCCATCAGTGAGGGACTAGCGGGTAGCACAGATACGCAGTATTTT.

This sequence joins TRBV30 and TRBJ1-5; no definite D call. The CDR3 extends over 15 amino acids. Germline values: CDR1 GTSNPN, CDR2 SVGIG (reference sequence). V gave up 1 base and J gave up 2 bases, with 12 bases separating them. In nucleotides, the CDR3 is TGTGCCTGGAGTGCCCGGCCGGAGGGCAATCAGCCCCAGCATTTT. Translating it yields CAWSARPEGNQPQHF.

The rearrangement joins TRBV7-9 to TRBJ2-3; 12 bases align to TRBD1. This CDR3 is built from 15 residues. Losses at the gene ends were 3 bases for V and 4 bases for J; bases not matched to a gene: 2. Looked up from germline, CDR1 is SEHNR and CDR2 is FQNEAQ (reference sequence). As DNA, the CDR3 is TGTGCCAGCAGCTTTGGGACAGGGGGCGCAGATACGCAGTATTTT. Amino acids: CASSFGTGGADTQYF. Full variable domain (outside the CDR3, taken from reference TRBV7-9 and TRBJ2-3): DTGVSQNPRHKITKRGQNVTFRCDPISEHNRLYWYRQTLGQGPEFLTYFQNEAQLEKSRLLSDRFSAERPKGSFSTLEIQRTEQGDSAMYLCASSFGTGGADTQYFGPGTRLTVL.